One and the same sample provided the 21 T cell receptor beta chains below, sequenced in a study of cytomegalovirus exposure and HLA in healthy donors. The primer mix had 60 Vbeta and 13 Jbeta primers. Sequencing was performed with immunoSEQ multiplex PCR; in TCRdb, only in-frame clones are kept and a portion is missing. The sample comprises approximately 120,000 clones, 76% of which are singletons, and about 1.9% rests with the top ten. Material for sequencing was PBMCs. These receptors all come from a man aged 50 to 60 in good health and CMV-seronegative.

The V call is TRBV5-1, the J call TRBJ1-2, with D possibly being TRBD1 (6 bases). The germline V and J ends were trimmed by 1 base and 7 bases, with 11 bases remaining between them. From germline, CDR1 is SGHRS and CDR2 YFSETQ. CDR3 length: 13 amino acids. This CDR3 is CASSLNTGSGYTF. CDR3 coding DNA: TGCGCCAGCAGCTTGAACACAGGGTCTGGCTACACCTTC.

The J gene is TRBJ1-1, the V gene TRBV9; no firm D call. The CDR3 has 15 residues. Trimming left V 0 bases short and J 3 bases short, with 12 bases between. Germline assignment: CDR1 SGDLS and CDR2 YYNGEE. CDR3 DNA: TGTGCCAGCAGCGTAGGTGGCACGCCCGACACTGAAGCTTTCTTT. Its protein product is CASSVGGTPDTEAFF.

The genes are TRBV9 and TRBJ1-2; D possibly corresponds to TRBD1 (5 bases). Germline CDR1 reads SGDLS; CDR2 reads YYNGEE. The CDR3 covers 15 residues. V dropped 4 bases and J dropped 5 bases, with 18 bases sitting between them. In DNA form, the CDR3 reads TGTGCCAGCAGCACCGCCCCAGGGAGGACTTATGGCTACACCTTC. It is translated as CASSTAPGRTYGYTF. The whole variable domain, filled in from reference TRBV9 and TRBJ1-2, reads DSGVTQTPKHLITATGQRVTLRCSPRSGDLSVYWYQQSLDQGLQFLIQYYNGEERAKGNILERFSAQQFPDLHSELNLSSLELGDSALYFCASSTAPGRTYGYTFGSGTRLTVV.

J is TRBJ1-1 and V is TRBV30, with 8 bases lining up with TRBD1. J was trimmed by 4 bases and V by 2 bases; bases with no gene match: 3. Germline values: CDR1 GTSNPN, CDR2 SVGIG (reference sequence). The CDR3 sequence is 13 residues long. DNA for the CDR3: TGTGCCTGGAGTACAGGGGGGGGCACTGAAGCTTTCTTT. This codes for CAWSTGGGTEAFF.

This clone was found once. The gene calls are TRBV14 and TRBJ1-2; D ambiguous. The germline V gene has CDR1 SGHDN and CDR2 FVKESK. V was clipped by 0 bases and J by 8 bases, with 13 bases between them. This CDR3 has 14 amino acids. In nucleotides, the CDR3 is TGTGCCAGCAGCCAAGATAGCCAGTCCCTCGGCTACACCTTC. Protein product: CASSQDSQSLGYTF.

The rearrangement joins TRBV2 to TRBJ1-1; 9 bases agree with TRBD1. V shed 2 bases, J shed 4 bases, and the junction held 2 bases outside the gene matches. CDR1 SNHLY and CDR2 FYNNEI come from the germline V gene. The CDR3 has 14 residues. The CDR3 protein is CASSEPTGGTEAFF. The CDR3 DNA is TGTGCCAGCAGTGAACCGACAGGGGGCACTGAAGCTTTCTTT.

CDR3 in amino acids: CASSLVMGLQPQHF. The DNA of the CDR3 is TGTGCCAGCAGCTTGGTAATGGGACTTCAGCCCCAGCATTTT. The chain couples TRBV7-6 to TRBJ1-5, with TRBD1 as a possible D gene (5 bases). The CDR3 runs 14 residues. The V gene's germline CDR1 is SGHVS and CDR2 FNYEAQ. V lost 3 bases and J 6 bases, leaving 12 bases between the germline ends.

This sequence joins TRBV9 and TRBJ2-5; D perhaps matches TRBD2 (5 bases). The V end was cut by 4 bases, the J end by 6 bases, with 22 bases between. CDR1 SGDLS and CDR2 YYNGEE come from the germline V gene. The CDR3 is 16 amino acids. The CDR3 coding sequence is TGTGCCAGCAGCCCCCGGGCGGAGATTGGACTCCAGACCCAGTACTTC. The encoded protein is CASSPRAEIGLQTQYF.

The chain recombines TRBV11-1 with TRBJ2-7; 9 bases are a match to TRBD1. Germline trimming cut 5 bases from V and 0 bases from J; bases unmatched to any gene: 5. Germline assignment: CDR1 SGHAT and CDR2 FQDESV (reference sequence). The length of the CDR3 is 15 residues. As DNA, the CDR3 is TGTGCCAGCAGCAAGGACAGGGGCCACTCCTACGAGCAGTACTTC. This gives the protein CASSKDRGHSYEQYF.

This chain links TRBV9 with TRBJ2-1; 8 bases match TRBD2. CDR1 and CDR2 from the germline V gene are SGDLS and YYNGEE. The CDR3 covers 14 residues. The ends lost 0 bases at V and 7 bases at J; junction bases unmatched: 3. CDR3 protein: CASSVEGLENEQFF. CDR3 nucleotide sequence: TGTGCCAGCAGCGTAGAGGGACTAGAAAATGAGCAGTTCTTC.

The V and J genes are TRBV19 and TRBJ2-3; D uncertain. This CDR3 is 13 amino acids long. The germline V gene encodes CDR1 LNHDA and CDR2 SQIVND (reference sequence). V was trimmed by 3 bases and J by 6 bases, leaving 10 bases between them. The CDR3 region is CASSILMEDTQYF. CDR3 DNA: TGTGCCAGTAGTATTCTAATGGAGGATACGCAGTATTTT.

The CDR3 sequence is CASSFRENTEAFF. The DNA of the CDR3 is TGTGCCAGCAGCTTCAGGGAGAACACTGAAGCTTTCTTT. The J gene is TRBJ1-1, the V gene TRBV7-9, with TRBD1 as a possible D gene (5 bases). This CDR3 has 13 residues. V was pared by 3 bases and J by 1 base, with 6 bases between. Germline V gene lookup returns CDR1 SEHNR and CDR2 FQNEAQ (reference sequence).

This clone was recorded a few times. The genes are TRBV7-8 and TRBJ1-2; D unresolved. The CDR3 extends over 16 amino acids. Germline CDR1 SGHVS, CDR2 FQNEAQ. Trimming left V 5 bases short and J 1 base short, with 17 bases between. The CDR3 coding sequence is TGTGCCAGCAGCCTTCGCCGTGGGGAGGGTAACTATGGCTACACCTTC. Translation gives CASSLRRGEGNYGYTF.

V and J are TRBV30 and TRBJ2-3, with 9 nucleotides matching TRBD1. The CDR3 consists of 15 residues. Per germline, CDR1 GTSNPN and CDR2 SVGIG (reference sequence). V shed 3 bases, J shed 9 bases, and the junction held 13 bases outside the gene matches. CDR3 in DNA: TGTGCCTGGAGGTATTCGGGACAGGGATATGGAACGCAGTATTTT. This codes for CAWRYSGQGYGTQYF. Full variable domain (remainder filled in from reference TRBV30 and TRBJ2-3): SQTIHQWPATLVQPVGSPLSLECTVEGTSNPNLYWYRQAAGRGLQLLFYSVGIGQISSEVPQNLSASRPQDRQFILSSKKLLLSDSGFYLCAWRYSGQGYGTQYFGPGTRLTVL.

V and J are TRBV4-2 and TRBJ2-2; 13 bases line up with TRBD2. Germline CDR1 and CDR2: LGHNA and YNFKEQ. The ends lost 4 bases at V and 5 bases at J; junction bases unmatched: 7. The CDR3 consists of 17 residues. DNA for the CDR3: TGTGCCAGCAGCCCTAGGACTAGCGGGGGATCTACCGGGGAGCTGTTTTTT. Its protein is CASSPRTSGGSTGELFF.

The J gene is TRBJ2-1, the V gene TRBV20-1, with TRBD2 matching 7 bases. The CDR3 has 11 residues. Germline V lookup: CDR1 DFQATT, CDR2 SNEGSKA (reference sequence). For the CDR3, the DNA is TGCAGCGGGGGGATTTACAATGAGCAGTTCTTC. This encodes CSGGIYNEQFF.

This chain links TRBV4-1 with TRBJ1-5; possible D gene TRBD1, 6 bases. Germline V gives CDR1 MGHRA, CDR2 YSYEKL. The CDR3 is 14 residues long. V lost 2 bases to trimming and J lost 7 bases, with 12 bases between them. The CDR3 bases are TGCGCCAGCAGCCAACCAGGGGAGTACCAGCCCCAGCATTTT. Amino acid sequence: CASSQPGEYQPQHF.

This chain's CDR3 is CAISVDRSAGYTF. CDR3 DNA: TGTGCCATCAGTGTCGACAGGTCGGCTGGCTACACCTTC. The chain combines TRBV10-3 with TRBJ1-2, with D tentatively TRBD1 (6 bases). Trimming removed 4 bases from V and 7 bases from J, with 13 bases in between. Germline-derived CDR1 and CDR2 are ENHRY and SYGVKD. CDR3 length equals 13 residues.

The CDR3 sequence is CASSVSTGSYGYTF. CDR3 nucleotides: TGTGCCAGCAGCGTATCGACAGGGAGCTATGGCTACACCTTC. The chain carries TRBV9 and TRBJ1-2, with 7 bases matching TRBD1. Losses at the gene ends were 1 base for V and 4 bases for J; bases not matched to a gene: 4. This CDR3 has 14 amino acids. CDR1 is SGDLS and CDR2 is YYNGEE in the germline V gene.

The table lists this clone with a count of one. V gene TRBV7-6 combines with J gene TRBJ2-7; TRBD1 is a possible D gene (5 bases). V lost 5 bases to trimming and J lost 2 bases, with 13 bases between them. The CDR3 is 14 amino acids. From germline, CDR1 is SGHVS and CDR2 FNYEAQ. CDR3 bases: TGTGCCAGCAGCCGACTCACAGGAGCCTACGAGCAGTACTTC. Translating it yields CASSRLTGAYEQYF.

This clone is a singleton in its sample. The CDR3 coding sequence is TGTGCCAGCAGCCTAGAGGGGCTGAACACTGAAGCTTTCTTT. Translating it yields CASSLEGLNTEAFF. The chain uses TRBV7-9 and TRBJ1-1; a weak D match, TRBD1 (5 bases). There are 14 residues in the CDR3. Trimming shortened V by 5 bases and J by 0 bases, and 10 bases separated the two germline ends. The germline V gene encodes CDR1 SEHNR and CDR2 FQNEAQ (reference sequence).